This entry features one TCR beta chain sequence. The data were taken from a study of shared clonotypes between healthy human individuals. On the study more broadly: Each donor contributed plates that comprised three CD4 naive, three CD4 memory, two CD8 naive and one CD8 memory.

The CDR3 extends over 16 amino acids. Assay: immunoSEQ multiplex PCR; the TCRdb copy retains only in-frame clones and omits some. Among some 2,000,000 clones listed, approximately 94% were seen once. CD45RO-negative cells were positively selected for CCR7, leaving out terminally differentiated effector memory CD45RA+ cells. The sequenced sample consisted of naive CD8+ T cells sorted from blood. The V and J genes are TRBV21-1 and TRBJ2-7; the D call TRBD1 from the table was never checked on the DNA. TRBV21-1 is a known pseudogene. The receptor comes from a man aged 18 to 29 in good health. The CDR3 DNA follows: TGTGCCAGCAGCAAAGCCCAGGACAGGTTTTCCTACGAGCAGTACTTC. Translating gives CASSKAQDRFSYEQYF.